This T cell receptor (beta chain) was documented in a study of blood T cells in healthy people across ages. Using a J-beta primer mix together with a sample-barcoded 5' primer, a second PCR was run for roughly 7 to 11 cycles. Through a template-switch adaptor with 12 random nucleotides, each cDNA molecule received a tag. One entry per CDR3 protein results from TCRdb running MiXCR on the 5' RACE reads. Of a few hundred thousand distinct CDR3 sequences listed, 45% to 60% are singletons. Germline V gene lookup returns CDR1 LGHNA and CDR2 YSLEER. CDR3 length: 15 residues. Trimming cost V 4 bases and J 6 bases; bases outside gene matches: 10. This clonotype was observed a few times. Each donor gave about 9.3 milliliters of peripheral blood.

The receptor was isolated from a man in his sixties in good health. This chain uses TRBV4-3 with TRBJ2-7; 9 bases agree with TRBD2. Sequenced sample: blood. CDR3 in DNA: TGCGCCAGCAGCCGAAAGCGGGAGGCCCAGTTCGAGCAGTACTTC. Amino acid sequence: CASSRKREAQFEQYF.